This T cell receptor beta chain was observed in a study of T cells in Graves' hyperthyroidism and ophthalmopathy. Study-level results: A 13 V-J signature model discriminated ophthalmopathy versus stable hyperthyroidism. Ophthalmopathy prediction by the model preceded onset by a median approximately 5.9 months.

This clonotype showed up many times. Its antigen remains unidentified. CDR3 size: 15 residues. Germline CDR1 reads LGHDT; CDR2 reads YNNKEL (reference sequence). Trimming stripped 1 base from V and 8 bases from J, with 16 bases between. Amplified TCR beta CDR3 regions came from RNA transcripts. First-round RT-PCR with HTBI primers amplified the TCR CDR3 region. TCRdb reprocessed the multiplex PCR reads via MiXCR and lists one record per CDR3 protein. The profile shows about 400,000 distinct CDR3 sequences, approximately 14% of them singletons. Hyperthyroidism was newly diagnosed in patients aged 18 to 65 (duration under 2 months). Diagnoses were made from clinical symptoms, serum measures (thyroxine and TRAb), thyroid ultrasound and orbital computed tomography.

Sequencing used blood. The clonotype was recovered from a woman between 18 and 30 years old with Graves' hyperthyroidism. The J gene is TRBJ2-3, the V gene TRBV3-1; maybe TRBD1 (6 bases). CDR3 coding DNA: TGTGCCAGCAGCCAAGTGGGTCAGGGGACGGGTACGCAGTATTTT. Its translation is CASSQVGQGTGTQYF.